The subject of this entry is one T cell receptor (beta chain). The source of the sample is a study of cytomegalovirus exposure and HLA in healthy donors. This PCR relied on a set of 60 Vbeta primers and 13 Jbeta primers. Methods used by the authors: A later analysis counted about 80 million unique TCR beta chains, around 10 million shared. Repertoires were generated with immunoSEQ multiplex PCR, while TCRdb's copy carries only in-frame clones and drops some. V and J calls and clone size follow that table, whereas D and trimming were derived from the DNA. The sample records some 130,000 clones, roughly 62% being singletons. Germline loops: CDR1 SNHLY, CDR2 FYNNEI. The CDR3 runs 16 residues. The V segment lost 8 bases and the J segment 2 bases; nucleotides outside the gene matches: 8.

V and J are TRBV2 and TRBJ2-3; 12 nucleotides align to TRBD2. The clonotype originates from a man aged 25 to 45 in good health and CMV-seropositive. Sequences were obtained from PBMCs. The CDR3 loop is CASWKSSGRATDTQYF. CDR3 sequence (DNA): TGTGCCAGCTGGAAGTCTAGCGGGAGGGCCACAGATACGCAGTATTTT. Drawing the rest from reference TRBV2 and TRBJ2-3, the complete variable domain is EPEVTQTPSHQVTQMGQEVILRCVPISNHLYFYWYRQILGQKVEFLVSFYNNEISEKSEIFDDQFSVERPDGSNFTLKIRSTKLEDSAMYFCASWKSSGRATDTQYFGPGTRLTVL.